The TCR beta chain described here comes from a study of T cell repertoires in cytomegalovirus infection. About the research overall: Carrying CMV and the relevant HLA type showed in public TCR beta signatures.

Germline V gene data show CDR1 as LNHDA and CDR2 as SQIVND (reference sequence). CDR3 size: 13 residues. Trimming pared 4 bases from V and 5 bases from J, leaving 9 bases between. TCRdb re-called the reads through MiXCR, storing one row per CDR3 protein. The table records some 920,000 distinct CDR3 sequences, less than 40% of them present only once. This clonotype was counted between two and nine times. The antigen is unknown. The chain carries TRBV19 and TRBJ2-1; D unresolved. The sequences come from cultured CD8+ T cells from PBMCs, collected from culture after CMV antigen stimulation. The sequence was obtained from a human donor in good health (CMV status not recorded). Some clones in this sample may be carry-over from other donors' samples. CDR3 bases: TGTGCCAGTAGTACCCTCTCTAACAATGAGCAGTTCTTC. Its protein is CASSTLSNNEQFF.